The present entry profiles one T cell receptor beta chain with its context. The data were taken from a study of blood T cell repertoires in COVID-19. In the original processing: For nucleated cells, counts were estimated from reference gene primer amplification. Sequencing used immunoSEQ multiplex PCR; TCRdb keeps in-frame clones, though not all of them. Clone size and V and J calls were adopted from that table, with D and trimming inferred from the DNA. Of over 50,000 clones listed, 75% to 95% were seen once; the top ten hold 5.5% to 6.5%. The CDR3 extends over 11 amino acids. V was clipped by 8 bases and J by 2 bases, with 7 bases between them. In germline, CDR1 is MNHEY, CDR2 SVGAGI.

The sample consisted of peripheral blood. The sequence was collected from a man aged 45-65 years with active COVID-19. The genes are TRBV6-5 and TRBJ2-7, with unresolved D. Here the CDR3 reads CASPTTYEQYF. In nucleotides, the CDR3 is TGTGCCAGCCCTACCACCTACGAGCAGTACTTC.